The clone carrying this T cell receptor beta chain was counted a few times. Antigen unknown. Unmatched junction bases numbered 4, after V lost 4 bases and J lost 4 bases. Germline V CDR1 and CDR2: MNHEY, SVGAGI. This CDR3 has 15 amino acids. This sample stems from a study of response to subunit inactivated influenza vaccine. TCRdb called the RT-PCR reads again in MiXCR, with one record for every CDR3 protein. This table holds about 530,000 distinct CDR3 sequences, 10% to 15% found once. Whole-study findings and limits: Authors suggested seasonal influenza vaccinations each recruit few new T cells.

Source: PBMCs from blood, taken roughly 48 days after vaccination. The gene calls are TRBV6-5 and TRBJ2-2; 9 bases line up with TRBD1. This TCR came from a man aged 45-60 years who received an inactivated influenza vaccine. Here the CDR3 reads CASSFPGQGTGELFF. DNA of the CDR3: TGTGCCAGCAGTTTTCCGGGACAGGGCACCGGGGAGCTGTTTTTT.